Listed below are T cell receptor beta chains from one sample, sequenced in a study of T-cell memory formation after mild COVID-19. From the 5' RACE reads, TCRdb called clonotypes with MiXCR, one entry per CDR3 protein. The sample includes 35,000 to 45,000 distinct CDR3 sequences, more than 7% of them seen just once. Material for sequencing was PBMCs or a T cell subset sorted from them (not recorded which). These receptors all come from a man between 18 and 35 years old who had mild COVID-19 (a few samples of this study predate the infection). Cell type and time point are not known. Each CDR3 is given with its conserved first and last residue. The D gene is left open where the match is weak. Clone size appears in some rows only: once, few, many, or a class for an expanded clone.

d_call,j_call,clone_size,v_call,cdr3_nt,cdr3_aa
.,TRBJ1-5,few,TRBV5-1,TGCGCCAGCAGCCCCGGGGGGAAGGATCAGCCCCAGCATTTT,CASSPGGKDQPQHF
TRBD1,TRBJ2-2,few,TRBV28,TGTGCCAGCAGTTCCCCCCCGGGACAGGGAGCCGGGGAGCTGTTTTTT,CASSSPPGQGAGELFF
.,TRBJ1-5,few,TRBV7-8,TGTGCCAGCAGCCCATACGCGGTAAATAGCAATCAGCCCCAGCATTTT,CASSPYAVNSNQPQHF
.,TRBJ2-5,many,TRBV7-9,TGTGCCAGCAGCTTAGGGCTTAGCCACCAAGAGACCCAGTACTTC,CASSLGLSHQETQYF
.,TRBJ1-1,few,TRBV4-2,TGTGCCAGCAGCCAAGATCGGATGAACACTGAAGCTTTCTTT,CASSQDRMNTEAFF
.,TRBJ1-2,few,TRBV5-1,TGCGCCAGCAGCTTCCCCGAAGGGGCTCCCCTATATGGCTACACCTTC,CASSFPEGAPLYGYTF
.,TRBJ1-6,.,TRBV6-5,TGTGCCAGCAGTTATTGGAGCGGACAGCACCGTAATTCACCCCTCCACTTT,CASSYWSGQHRNSPLHF
TRBD2,TRBJ2-3,few,TRBV28,TGTGCCAGCAGTTTACCGGGGGGGGGCACAGATACGCAGTATTTT,CASSLPGGGTDTQYF
TRBD1,TRBJ2-5,few,TRBV5-1,TGCGCCAGCAGCCAACAGGGGGCTAGGGAGACCCAGTACTTC,CASSQQGARETQYF
.,TRBJ2-3,many,TRBV7-6,TGTGCCAGCAGCTTAGGATTCTCGGATACGCAGTATTTT,CASSLGFSDTQYF
.,TRBJ2-3,few,TRBV7-2,TGTGCCAGCAGCCATAGCGAAGATACGCAGTATTTT,CASSHSEDTQYF
TRBD2,TRBJ2-2,.,TRBV13,TGTGCCAGCAGATCCCGGGGGGACACCGGGGAGCTGTTTTTT,CASRSRGDTGELFF
.,TRBJ1-1,.,TRBV5-6,TGTGCCAGCAGCTTGCAGGGTATAGCAGCTTTCTTT,CASSLQGIAAFF
TRBD1,TRBJ2-2,.,TRBV5-4,TGTGCCAGCAGCCACAGGGGTGAGGCCGGGGAGCTGTTTTTT,CASSHRGEAGELFF
.,TRBJ1-3,many,TRBV12-3/TRBV12-4,TGTGCCAGCAGTTTAGTAGGGCGCAGCTCTGGAAACACCATATATTTT,CASSLVGRSSGNTIYF
.,TRBJ2-5,many,TRBV5-1,TGCGCCAGCAGCTTTAGCGGTGGCGGTGAGACCCAGTACTTC,CASSFSGGGETQYF
TRBD1,TRBJ2-7,many,TRBV24-1,TGTGCCAACCTCCCCAAGGACAGGGAGGTGAGGGAGCAGTACTTC,CANLPKDREVREQYF
TRBD1,TRBJ1-5,few,TRBV6-6,TGTGCCAGCAGTCAGGGGGATCAGCCCCAGCATTTT,CASSQGDQPQHF
TRBD2,TRBJ2-5,many,TRBV15,TGTGCCACCAGCCGGGCCCTGGGAGGGTACCAAGAGACCCAGTACTTC,CATSRALGGYQETQYF
.,TRBJ2-1,few,TRBV6-1,TGTGCCAGCAGTCCTTTTGGGGGGTACAATGAGCAGTTCTTC,CASSPFGGYNEQFF
TRBD1,TRBJ1-1,few,TRBV29-1,TGCAGCGTAAACACCGGGACAGGGGGGACTGAAGCTTTCTTT,CSVNTGTGGTEAFF
TRBD2,TRBJ2-3,few,TRBV9,TGTGCCAGCAGCGCCACCGGGACTAGCAAAGATACGCAGTATTTT,CASSATGTSKDTQYF
TRBD1,TRBJ2-1,.,TRBV7-3,TGTGCCAGCAGCCGAACCCACCCCGGGACAGCCGGTTACAATGAGCAGTTCTTC,CASSRTHPGTAGYNEQFF
.,TRBJ2-3,.,TRBV11-2,TGTGCCAGCAGCTTTTCCCGCGATACGCAGTATTTT,CASSFSRDTQYF
.,TRBJ2-1,few,TRBV12-3/TRBV12-4,TGTGCCAGCAGTTTAGGAGGCCCGAGGGGGCAGTTCTTC,CASSLGGPRGQFF
TRBD1,TRBJ2-1,.,TRBV4-3,TGCGCCAGCAGCGTACAGGGGAAGAGCTCCTACAATGAGCAGTTCTTC,CASSVQGKSSYNEQFF
.,TRBJ1-4,few,TRBV5-1,TGCGCCAGCAGCTTGGACTCAGGGGTCAGCGCTAATGAAAAACTGTTTTTT,CASSLDSGVSANEKLFF
.,TRBJ2-6,many,TRBV6-5,TGTGCCAGCAACCCCTTCCCAACCCTCTCTGGGGCCAACGTCCTGACTTTC,CASNPFPTLSGANVLTF
.,TRBJ1-1,.,TRBV7-8,TGTGCCAGCAGCCGGGACTATGAAGCTTTCTTT,CASSRDYEAFF
.,TRBJ2-4,few,TRBV5-5,TGTGCCAGCAGCTTTAGCTCAAACATTCAGTACTTC,CASSFSSNIQYF
.,TRBJ2-2,many,TRBV12-3/TRBV12-4,TGTGCCAGCAGTTTTAACGCTCCGAACACCGGGGAGCTGTTTTTT,CASSFNAPNTGELFF
TRBD2,TRBJ2-3,few,TRBV6-5,TGTGCCAGCAGTTACTCGAGACTAGCGGGGACAGATACGCAGTATTTT,CASSYSRLAGTDTQYF
TRBD1,TRBJ2-3,few,TRBV11-3,TGTGCCAGCAGCACGGGACAGGGCCCCGATACGCAGTATTTT,CASSTGQGPDTQYF
.,TRBJ2-1,.,TRBV28,TGTGCCAGCAGTTCTCCGGGCTACAATGAGCAGTTCTTC,CASSSPGYNEQFF
.,TRBJ1-5,few,TRBV4-1,TGCGCCAGCAGTCGCTCTTCGGGGGGGAATCAGCCCCAGCATTTT,CASSRSSGGNQPQHF
.,TRBJ2-3,few,TRBV12-3/TRBV12-4,TGTGCCAGCAGTTTAGGCGGGCAAGATACGCAGTATTTT,CASSLGGQDTQYF
.,TRBJ2-2,.,TRBV10-3,TGTGCCAGTCGGGGGGCCGACGCCGGGGAGCTGTTTTTT,CASRGADAGELFF
.,TRBJ1-5,few,TRBV7-2,TGTGCCAGCAGCCCCGGCGGGGCCAGCAATCAGCCCCAGCATTTT,CASSPGGASNQPQHF
TRBD2,TRBJ2-5,.,TRBV7-3,TGTGCCAGCAGCCAGGTAGCGGGGCGGGAGACCCAGTACTTC,CASSQVAGRETQYF
TRBD1,TRBJ1-6,.,TRBV19,TGTGCCAGTAACCGGGGACAGGAAGATTCACCCCTCCACTTT,CASNRGQEDSPLHF